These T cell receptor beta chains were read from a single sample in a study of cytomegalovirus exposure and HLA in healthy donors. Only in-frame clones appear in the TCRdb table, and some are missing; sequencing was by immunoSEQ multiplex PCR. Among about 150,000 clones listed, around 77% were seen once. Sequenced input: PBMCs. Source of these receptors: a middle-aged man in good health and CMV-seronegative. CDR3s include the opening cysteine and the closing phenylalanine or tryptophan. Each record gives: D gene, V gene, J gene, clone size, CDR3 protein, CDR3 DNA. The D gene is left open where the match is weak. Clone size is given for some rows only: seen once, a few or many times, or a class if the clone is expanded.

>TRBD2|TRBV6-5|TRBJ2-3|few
CASSFSTSGNSDTQYF
TGTGCCAGCAGTTTCTCGACTAGCGGGAATTCAGATACGCAGTATTTT
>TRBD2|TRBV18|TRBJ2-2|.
CASSPITSGESTGELFF
TGTGCCAGCTCACCCATCACTAGCGGGGAGTCGACCGGGGAGCTGTTTTTT
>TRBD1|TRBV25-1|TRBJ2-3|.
CASSETGVADTQYF
TGTGCCAGCAGTGAGACAGGGGTGGCAGATACGCAGTATTTT
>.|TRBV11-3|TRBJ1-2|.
CASSLDMDRSYGYTF
TGTGCCAGCAGCTTAGATATGGACAGATCCTATGGCTACACCTTC
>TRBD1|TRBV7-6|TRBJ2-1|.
CASSWDRLQDNEQFF
TGTGCCAGCAGCTGGGACAGGCTCCAGGACAATGAGCAGTTCTTC
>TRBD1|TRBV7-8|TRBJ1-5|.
CASSLGQGSTQPQHF
TGTGCCAGCAGCTTAGGACAGGGGAGCACTCAGCCCCAGCATTTT
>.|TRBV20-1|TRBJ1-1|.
CSAHWNTEAFF
TGCAGTGCTCATTGGAACACTGAAGCTTTCTTT
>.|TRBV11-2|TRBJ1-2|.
CASSLVGRGRSYTF
TGTGCCAGCAGCTTAGTAGGAAGAGGGAGGAGCTACACCTTC
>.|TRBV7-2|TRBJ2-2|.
CASSSDRRVYTGELFF
TGTGCCAGCAGCTCGGACAGACGAGTTTACACCGGGGAGCTGTTTTTT
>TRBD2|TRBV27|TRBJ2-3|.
CASSGAGVTDTQYF
TGTGCCAGCAGTGGAGCGGGAGTCACAGATACGCAGTATTTT
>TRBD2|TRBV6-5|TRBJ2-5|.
CASSYLPSGRETQYF
TGTGCCAGCAGTTACTTGCCTAGCGGGAGGGAGACCCAGTACTTC
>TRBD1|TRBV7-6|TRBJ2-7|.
CASSLTGGEQYF
TGTGCCAGCAGCTTAACAGGGGGCGAGCAGTACTTC
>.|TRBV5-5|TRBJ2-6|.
CASSFGTGANVLTF
TGTGCCAGCAGCTTCGGGACTGGGGCCAACGTCCTGACTTTC
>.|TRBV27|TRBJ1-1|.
CASSLVRPADTEAFF
TGTGCCAGCAGCTTGGTAAGACCCGCGGACACTGAAGCTTTCTTT
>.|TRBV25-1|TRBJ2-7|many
CASSDRDSQTYEQYF
TGTGCCAGCAGTGACCGGGACTCGCAGACCTACGAGCAGTACTTC
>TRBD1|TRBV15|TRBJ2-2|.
CATSVYGQGNTGELFF
TGTGCCACCAGCGTTTACGGACAGGGGAACACCGGGGAGCTGTTTTTT
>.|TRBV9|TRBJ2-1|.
CASSVSAADEQFF
TGTGCCAGCAGCGTCTCTGCAGCGGATGAGCAGTTCTTC
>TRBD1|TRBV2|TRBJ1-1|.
CASKGGTVEAFF
TGTGCCAGCAAAGGAGGGACAGTTGAAGCTTTCTTT
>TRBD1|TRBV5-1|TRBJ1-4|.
CASSSGQGEGLSEKLFF
TGCGCCAGCAGCTCGGGACAGGGTGAGGGTTTGTCGGAAAAACTGTTTTTT
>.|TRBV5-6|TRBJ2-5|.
CASSSPGVETQYF
TGTGCCAGCAGCTCCCCCGGGGTGGAGACCCAGTACTTC
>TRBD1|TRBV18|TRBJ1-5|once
CASSPPKGAGSNQPQHF
TGTGCCAGCTCACCACCCAAGGGGGCAGGGAGCAATCAGCCCCAGCATTTT
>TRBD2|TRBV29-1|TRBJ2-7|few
CSVEGGRGYEQYF
TGCAGCGTTGAAGGCGGGAGGGGCTACGAGCAGTACTTC
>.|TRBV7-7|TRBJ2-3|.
CASSRDYTDTQYF
TGTGCCAGCAGCAGAGACTACACAGATACGCAGTATTTT
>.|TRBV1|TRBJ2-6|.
CTSSQDEGKYEGRSGANVLTF
TGCACCAGCAGCCAAGATGAGGGCAAATACGAGGGCCGCTCTGGGGCCAACGTCCTGACTTTC
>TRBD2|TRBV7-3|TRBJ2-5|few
CASSYGREETQYF
TGTGCCAGCAGCTACGGGCGGGAGGAGACCCAGTACTTC
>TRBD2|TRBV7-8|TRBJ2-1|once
CASSARLADSSYNEQFF
TGTGCCAGCAGCGCGAGACTAGCGGATAGCTCCTACAATGAGCAGTTCTTC
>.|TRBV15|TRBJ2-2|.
CATSRDIDTGELFF
TGTGCCACCAGCAGGGACATCGACACCGGGGAGCTGTTTTTT
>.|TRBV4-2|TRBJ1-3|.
CASSQDRTEGNTIYF
TGTGCCAGCAGCCAAGATCGGACTGAGGGAAACACCATATATTTT
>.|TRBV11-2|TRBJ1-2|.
CASSLLGYRAGYTF
TGTGCCAGCAGCTTACTAGGGTACAGGGCTGGCTACACCTTC
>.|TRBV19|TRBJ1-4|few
CASSIKPGGEKLFF
TGTGCCAGTAGTATTAAGCCGGGAGGGGAAAAACTGTTTTTT